The TCR beta chain under discussion was sequenced for a study of patients and donors after allogeneic stem cell transplantation. MiXCR, applied by TCRdb to the RT-PCR reads, yields one record per CDR3 protein. The table has approximately 150,000 distinct CDR3 sequences, about 36% seen once. The CDR3 length is 17 residues. The ends were cut back, 3 bases at V and 6 bases at J, with 21 bases in the middle. The chain joins TRBV12-3 or TRBV12-4 to TRBJ1-5, with D possibly being TRBD1 (5 bases). This receptor was identified in a human donor who was either an allogeneic HSCT recipient or a stem cell or donor lymphocyte infusion donor (not recorded which). It is not recorded whose cells these are; they may come from a transplant donor. Sequenced: blood, either unsorted or a sorted T cell fraction (not recorded which). CDR3 bases: TGTGCCAGCAGTTTTTCATCCCTCGACGTAAGGGGTCAGCCCCAGCATTTT. This gives the protein CASSFSSLDVRGQPQHF.